One and the same sample provided the 28 T cell receptor beta chains below, sequenced in a study of cytomegalovirus exposure and HLA in healthy donors. Both 60 Vbeta primers and 13 Jbeta primers went into the PCR. Sequencing was performed with immunoSEQ multiplex PCR; in TCRdb, only in-frame clones are kept and a portion is missing. The sample contains fewer than 150,000 clones, 70% to 75% of which appear only once. The sequenced sample consisted of PBMCs. The receptors shown here come from a man in his thirties or forties in good health and CMV-seronegative.

The chain combines TRBV7-9 with TRBJ1-2; the D is unclear. The CDR3 totals 13 residues. CDR1 and CDR2 (germline): SEHNR, FQNEAQ (reference sequence). Between the trimmed V and J ends, which lost 2 bases and 8 bases, there was a span of 12 bases. Here the CDR3 reads CASSLRSGPGYTF. The CDR3 DNA reads TGTGCCAGCAGCTTAAGGTCAGGCCCCGGCTACACCTTC.

This chain joins TRBV6-1 and TRBJ2-7; 7 nucleotides line up with TRBD1. V was pared by 8 bases and J by 4 bases, with 11 bases of the junction left unmatched. The CDR3 spans 14 residues. Looked up from germline, CDR1 is MNHNS and CDR2 is SASEGT. The CDR3 spells CASRPGQMLYEQYF. In DNA, the CDR3 is TGTGCCAGCCGCCCGGGACAGATGCTATACGAGCAGTACTTC.

This clone was detected only once. The J gene is TRBJ2-5, the V gene TRBV30; D might be TRBD2 (6 bases). The CDR3 spans 13 residues. V lost 2 bases and J lost 9, with 16 bases in between. Germline V lookup: CDR1 GTSNPN, CDR2 SVGIG (reference sequence). CDR3 protein: CAWSKWGDEAQYF. CDR3 coding DNA: TGTGCCTGGAGTAAATGGGGGGATGAGGCCCAGTACTTC.

This clone was picked up one time. The V call is TRBV2, the J call TRBJ1-6; 7 nucleotides align to TRBD1. The CDR3 covers 15 residues. The germline V gene encodes CDR1 SNHLY and CDR2 FYNNEI. J was trimmed by 0 bases and V by 8 bases; bases with no gene match: 4. CDR3 bases: TGTGCCAGCGGACAGGAGAGCTCCTATAATTCACCCCTCCACTTT. This encodes CASGQESSYNSPLHF.

The CDR3 DNA sequence: TGCGCCAGCAGCTACACAGGGGGCGGGAACACTGAAGCTTTCTTT. It yields the protein CASSYTGGGNTEAFF. The chain carries TRBV5-1 and TRBJ1-1; 9 nucleotides align to TRBD1. The junction had 4 bases not matched to a gene; V was cut back by 3 bases and J by 1 base. The CDR3 sequence is 15 residues long. Germline values: CDR1 SGHRS, CDR2 YFSETQ.

J is TRBJ2-7 and V is TRBV30, with D tentatively TRBD1 (7 bases). Deletions cut 2 bases from V and 4 bases from J, with 18 bases between. The CDR3 has 15 residues. CDR1 is GTSNPN, CDR2 SVGIG, per germline (reference sequence). The CDR3 loop reads CAWSTDREDLYEQYF. CDR3 nucleotide sequence: TGTGCCTGGAGTACAGACAGGGAGGACTTGTACGAGCAGTACTTC.

The sample holds one count of this clone. The chain uses TRBV29-1 and TRBJ2-1; perhaps TRBD2 as D (6 bases). Germline V CDR1 and CDR2: SQVTM, ANQGSEA. Trimming left V 4 bases short and J 8 bases short, with 18 bases between. The CDR3 runs 14 residues. The CDR3 sequence is CSVGRLAVPDEQFF. The CDR3, as DNA: TGCAGCGTTGGAAGATTAGCGGTCCCGGATGAGCAGTTCTTC.

The V call is TRBV6-6, the J call TRBJ2-2; tentatively, D is TRBD1 (8 bases). Germline V lookup: CDR1 MNHNY, CDR2 SVGAGI (reference sequence). The ends were cut back, 4 bases at V and 3 bases at J, with 12 bases in the middle. The CDR3 covers 15 residues. The CDR3 loop is CASSFTGGDTGELFF. The CDR3 nucleotides read TGTGCCAGCAGTTTTACAGGGGGGGACACCGGGGAGCTGTTTTTT.

The chain joins TRBV28 to TRBJ2-7; 11 bases match TRBD1. Germline loops: CDR1 MDHEN, CDR2 SYDVKM. The CDR3 sequence is 19 residues long. V shed 4 bases and J 4 bases; nucleotides not matched to a gene: 18. In nucleotides, the CDR3 is TGTGCCAGCAGTTCCCACCTATTCTCGGACAGGGGGCTGCCTTACGAGCAGTACTTC. Translation gives CASSSHLFSDRGLPYEQYF.

This clone turned up a few times. The rearrangement joins TRBV4-1 to TRBJ2-1; D is possibly TRBD2 (5 bases). Germline V CDR1 and CDR2: MGHRA, YSYEKL. The CDR3 runs 17 residues. V gave up 0 bases and J gave up 6 bases, with 18 bases separating them. The CDR3 reads CASSQDLGFRGSNEQFF. In DNA, the CDR3 is TGCGCCAGCAGCCAAGATCTGGGCTTTAGAGGGTCCAATGAGCAGTTCTTC.

The CDR3 sequence is CASSLQRTSGSYNEQFF. In DNA form, the CDR3 reads TGCGCCAGCAGCCTTCAACGGACTAGCGGTTCCTACAATGAGCAGTTCTTC. V usage is TRBV4-3 and J usage is TRBJ2-1, with 10 nucleotides matching TRBD2. The CDR3 is made up of 17 amino acids. Germline V CDR1 and CDR2: LGHNA, YSLEER. V was pared by 4 bases and J by 1 base, with 7 bases of the junction left unmatched.

The chain uses TRBV28 and TRBJ2-2, with D tentatively TRBD1 (6 bases). Germline V gene sequence: CDR1 MDHEN, CDR2 SYDVKM. This CDR3 has 16 amino acids. The ends were cut back, 5 bases at V and 3 bases at J, with 16 bases in the middle. The CDR3 protein is CASSLLGGVDTGELFF. DNA for the CDR3: TGTGCCAGCAGTCTGTTAGGGGGTGTTGACACCGGGGAGCTGTTTTTT.

V is TRBV2 and J is TRBJ2-3, with TRBD2 identical over 10 bases. V lost 6 bases to trimming and J lost 0 bases; unmatched junction nucleotides: 6. Germline V CDR1 and CDR2: SNHLY, FYNNEI. The length of the CDR3 is 16 residues. The CDR3 DNA sequence: TGTGCCAGCAGGGAACTAGCGGGGACTAGCACAGATACGCAGTATTTT. Its protein product is CASRELAGTSTDTQYF.

The chain employs TRBV6-5 and TRBJ2-5; 8 bases are shared with TRBD2. The V and J ends lost 2 bases and 4 bases, in that order; junction bases with no gene match: 9. Germline CDR1 and CDR2: MNHEY and SVGAGI. This CDR3 is 16 amino acids long. The CDR3 sequence: CASSYNWRGAAETQYF. In nucleotides, the CDR3 is TGTGCCAGCAGTTACAACTGGCGGGGGGCAGCAGAGACCCAGTACTTC.

The J gene is TRBJ1-3, the V gene TRBV28; TRBD1 matches 9 bases. Germline lookup yields CDR1 MDHEN and CDR2 SYDVKM. CDR3 size: 16 residues. Losses at the gene ends were 6 bases for V and 0 bases for J; bases not matched to a gene: 6. CDR3 sequence: CASRPPGQGSGNTIYF. CDR3 nucleotides: TGTGCCAGCAGGCCGCCGGGACAGGGCTCTGGAAACACCATATATTTT. Together with reference TRBV28 and TRBJ1-3, the CDR3 gives the full variable domain: DVKVTQSSRYLVKRTGEKVFLECVQDMDHENMFWYRQDPGLGLRLIYFSYDVKMKEKGDIPEGYSVSREKKERFSLILESASTNQTSMYLCASRPPGQGSGNTIYFGEGSWLTVV.

This chain connects TRBV5-1 to TRBJ1-1; 8 bases are shared with TRBD1. The CDR3 consists of 15 residues. In germline, CDR1 is SGHRS, CDR2 YFSETQ. J gave up 6 bases and V 1 base, and 8 bases lay outside the gene matches. The CDR3 DNA follows: TGCGCCAGCAGCTTGAGTTGGACAGGGCGCTCTGAAGCTTTCTTT. Its translation: CASSLSWTGRSEAFF.

The rearrangement links TRBV29-1 to TRBJ2-3; D not resolved. There are 14 residues in the CDR3. V lost 3 bases to trimming and J lost 0 bases, with 10 bases between them. Germline V gives CDR1 SQVTM, CDR2 ANQGSEA. The CDR3 DNA sequence: TGCAGCGTTGATAGTAGCTATAGCACAGATACGCAGTATTTT. Its translation: CSVDSSYSTDTQYF.

V is TRBV19 and J is TRBJ1-2; D uncertain. V was clipped by 3 bases and J by 7 bases, with 21 bases between them. The length of the CDR3 is 16 residues. The germline V gene encodes CDR1 LNHDA and CDR2 SQIVND (reference sequence). In DNA form, the CDR3 reads TGTGCCAGTAGTATTACGCGGGCGGCTCCCGGCAGTGGCTACACCTTC. Amino acid sequence: CASSITRAAPGSGYTF.

This clone was seen only once. V and J are TRBV6-5 and TRBJ1-1, with D possibly TRBD1 on 6 matching bases. This CDR3 spans 14 amino acids. V gave up 6 bases and J gave up 4 bases, with 15 bases separating them. Germline V gene data show CDR1 as MNHEY and CDR2 as SVGAGI. DNA for the CDR3: TGTGCCAGCAGAAATCCAGGACAGCTCACTGAAGCTTTCTTT. Protein sequence: CASRNPGQLTEAFF.

The chain links TRBV7-8 to TRBJ2-6; no clear D gene. The CDR3 has 16 residues. Trimming removed 5 bases from V and 0 bases from J, with 11 bases in between. Germline CDR1 reads SGHVS; CDR2 reads FQNEAQ. The CDR3 DNA reads as TGTGCCAGCAGCCAACTACCGTACTCTGGGGCCAACGTCCTGACTTTC. Residues: CASSQLPYSGANVLTF. The variable domain in full, with the rest retrieved from reference TRBV7-8 and TRBJ2-6, is GAGVSQSPRYKVAKRGQDVALRCDPISGHVSLFWYQQALGQGPEFLTYFQNEAQLDKSGLPSDRFFAERPEGSVSTLKIQRTQQEDSAVYLCASSQLPYSGANVLTFGAGSRLTVL.

This chain uses TRBV2 with TRBJ2-5, with D possibly matching TRBD2 (7 bases). The CDR3 runs to 12 residues. Germline assignment: CDR1 SNHLY and CDR2 FYNNEI. V was trimmed by 8 bases and J by 5 bases, leaving 12 bases between them. CDR3 DNA: TGTGCCAGCGGGGGGGCCGATGAGACCCAGTACTTC. Its protein product is CASGGADETQYF.

The V gene is TRBV6-1, the J gene TRBJ1-5; no clear D. Germline-derived CDR1 and CDR2 are MNHNS and SASEGT. CDR3 length: 13 amino acids. The V end was cut by 6 bases, the J end by 0 bases, with 6 bases between. CDR3 sequence (DNA): TGTGCCAGCAGACTGTATAGCAATCAGCCCCAGCATTTT. Translation gives CASRLYSNQPQHF.

This chain links TRBV6-9 with TRBJ2-7; no clear D. Per the germline V gene, CDR1 is MNHGY and CDR2 is SVAAGI. The CDR3 is 13 amino acids. V was shortened by 4 bases and J by 6 bases, with 13 bases between the two germline ends. The CDR3: CASSSVRHGEQYF. CDR3 sequence (DNA): TGTGCCAGCAGTTCGGTGCGTCATGGCGAGCAGTACTTC.

The chain links TRBV27 to TRBJ1-6, with D possibly matching TRBD1 (6 bases). Trimming removed 5 bases from V and 2 bases from J, with 10 bases in between. Germline-derived CDR1 and CDR2 are MNHEY and SMNVEV (reference sequence). This CDR3 contains 15 residues. The CDR3 nucleotides read TGTGCCAGCAGTAAGGGGACACCCTATAATTCACCCCTCCACTTT. Its translation: CASSKGTPYNSPLHF.

V gene TRBV5-4 combines with J gene TRBJ2-1; D is perhaps TRBD1 (6 bases). The germline gives CDR1 SGHNT, CDR2 YYREEE (reference sequence). V was shortened by 3 bases and J by 9 bases, with 16 bases between the two germline ends. CDR3 size: 14 residues. The CDR3 region has the DNA TGTGCCAGCAGCTCAAACAGGGTTTCCGGTGAGCAGTTCTTC. Amino acid sequence: CASSSNRVSGEQFF.

The V and J genes are TRBV5-1 and TRBJ2-1; D may be TRBD1 (6 bases). CDR3 length: 15 residues. Germline V CDR1 and CDR2: SGHRS, YFSETQ. V shed 1 base and J shed 8 bases, with 16 bases lying between them. The DNA of the CDR3 is TGCGCCAGCAGCTTGTCCGGCCAGGGGTATCATGAGCAGTTCTTC. Translating gives CASSLSGQGYHEQFF.

The chain joins TRBV5-1 to TRBJ2-3; D is possibly TRBD1 (6 bases). Germline CDR1 SGHRS, CDR2 YFSETQ. With 4 bases removed from V and 0 bases from J, the gap between germline ends came to 6 bases. The CDR3 spans 13 residues. This CDR3 reads CASSGQSTDTQYF. DNA of the CDR3: TGCGCCAGCAGCGGACAGAGCACAGATACGCAGTATTTT.

The chain combines TRBV6-5 with TRBJ2-1, with 10 bases matching TRBD2. The CDR3 spans 14 residues. CDR1 and CDR2 from the germline V gene are MNHEY and SVGAGI. V dropped 8 bases and J dropped 6; count of bases not matched to a gene: 7. CDR3 nucleotides: TGTGCCAGCGCGATCGGGACTAGCGTCAATGAGCAGTTCTTC. Its translation: CASAIGTSVNEQFF.